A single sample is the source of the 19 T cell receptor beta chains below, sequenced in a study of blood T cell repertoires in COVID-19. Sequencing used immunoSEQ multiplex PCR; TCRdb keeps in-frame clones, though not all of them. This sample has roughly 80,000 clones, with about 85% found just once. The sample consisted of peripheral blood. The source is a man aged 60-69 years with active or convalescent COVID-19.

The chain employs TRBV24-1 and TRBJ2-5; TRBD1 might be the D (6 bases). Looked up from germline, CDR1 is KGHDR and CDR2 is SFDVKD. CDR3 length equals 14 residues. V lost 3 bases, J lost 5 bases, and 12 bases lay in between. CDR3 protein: CATSDDRIPETQYF. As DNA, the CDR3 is TGTGCCACCAGTGATGACAGGATTCCCGAGACCCAGTACTTC.

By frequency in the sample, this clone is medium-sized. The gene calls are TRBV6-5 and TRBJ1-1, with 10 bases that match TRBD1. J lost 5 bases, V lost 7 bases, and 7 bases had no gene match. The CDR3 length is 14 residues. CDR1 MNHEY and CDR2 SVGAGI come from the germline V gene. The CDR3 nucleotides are TGTGCCAGCAATAAGGGACAGGGGAAGACTGAAGCTTTCTTT. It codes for CASNKGQGKTEAFF.

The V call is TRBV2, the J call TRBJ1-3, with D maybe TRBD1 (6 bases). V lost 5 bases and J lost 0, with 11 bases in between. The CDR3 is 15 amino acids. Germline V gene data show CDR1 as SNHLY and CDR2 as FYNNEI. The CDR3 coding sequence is TGTGCCAGCAGTATACAGGGTCACTCTGGAAACACCATATATTTT. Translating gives CASSIQGHSGNTIYF. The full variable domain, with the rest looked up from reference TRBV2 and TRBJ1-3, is EPEVTQTPSHQVTQMGQEVILRCVPISNHLYFYWYRQILGQKVEFLVSFYNNEISEKSEIFDDQFSVERPDGSNFTLKIRSTKLEDSAMYFCASSIQGHSGNTIYFGEGSWLTVV.

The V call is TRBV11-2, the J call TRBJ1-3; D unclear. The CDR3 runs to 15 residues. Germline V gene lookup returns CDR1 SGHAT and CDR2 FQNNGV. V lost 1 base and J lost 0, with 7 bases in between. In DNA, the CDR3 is TGTGCCAGCAGCTTAGGAACCGGCTCTGGAAACACCATATATTTT. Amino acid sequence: CASSLGTGSGNTIYF.

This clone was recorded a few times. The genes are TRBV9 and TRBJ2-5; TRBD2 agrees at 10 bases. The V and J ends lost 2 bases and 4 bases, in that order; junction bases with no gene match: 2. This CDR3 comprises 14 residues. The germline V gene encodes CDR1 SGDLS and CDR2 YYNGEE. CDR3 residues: CASSVASGGETQYF. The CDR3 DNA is TGTGCCAGCAGCGTGGCTAGCGGGGGAGAGACCCAGTACTTC. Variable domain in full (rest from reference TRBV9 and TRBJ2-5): DSGVTQTPKHLITATGQRVTLRCSPRSGDLSVYWYQQSLDQGLQFLIQYYNGEERAKGNILERFSAQQFPDLHSELNLSSLELGDSALYFCASSVASGGETQYFGPGTRLLVL.

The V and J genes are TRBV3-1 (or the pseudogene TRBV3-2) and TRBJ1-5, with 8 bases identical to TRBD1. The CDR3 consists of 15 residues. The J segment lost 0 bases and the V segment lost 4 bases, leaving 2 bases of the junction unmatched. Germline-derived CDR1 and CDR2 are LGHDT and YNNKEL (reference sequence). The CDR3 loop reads CASSLTGVSNQPQHF. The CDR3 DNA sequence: TGTGCCAGCAGCCTGACAGGGGTTAGCAATCAGCCCCAGCATTTT.

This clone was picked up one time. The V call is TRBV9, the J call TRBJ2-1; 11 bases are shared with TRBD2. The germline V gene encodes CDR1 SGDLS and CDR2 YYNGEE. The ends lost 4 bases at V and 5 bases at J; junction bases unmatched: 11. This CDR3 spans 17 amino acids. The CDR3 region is CASSRTSGGTTHNEQFF. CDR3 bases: TGTGCCAGCAGCAGAACTAGCGGGGGTACCACCCACAATGAGCAGTTCTTC.

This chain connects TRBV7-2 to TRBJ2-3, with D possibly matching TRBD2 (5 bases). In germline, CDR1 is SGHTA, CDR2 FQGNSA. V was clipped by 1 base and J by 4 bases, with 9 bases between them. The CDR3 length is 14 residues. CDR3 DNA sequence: TGTGCCAGCAGCTTAGATCCCGGGGCAGATACGCAGTATTTT. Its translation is CASSLDPGADTQYF. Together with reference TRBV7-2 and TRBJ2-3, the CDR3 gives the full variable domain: GAGVSQSPSNKVTEKGKDVELRCDPISGHTALYWYRQSLGQGLEFLIYFQGNSAPDKSGLPSDRFSAERTGGSVSTLTIQRTQQEDSAVYLCASSLDPGADTQYFGPGTRLTVL.

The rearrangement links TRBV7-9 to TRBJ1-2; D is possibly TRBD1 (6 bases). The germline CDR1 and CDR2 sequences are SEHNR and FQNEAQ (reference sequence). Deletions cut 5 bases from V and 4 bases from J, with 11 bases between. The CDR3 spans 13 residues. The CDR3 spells CASSVDRSYGYTF. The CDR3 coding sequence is TGTGCCAGCAGCGTTGACAGGAGCTATGGCTACACCTTC.

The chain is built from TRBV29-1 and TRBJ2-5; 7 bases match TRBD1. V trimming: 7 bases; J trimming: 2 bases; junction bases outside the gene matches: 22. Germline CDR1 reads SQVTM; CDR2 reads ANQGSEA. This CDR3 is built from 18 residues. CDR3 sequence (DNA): TGCAGCGCTACCGGACCCGGGACACGGGCGACAGGGCAAGAGACCCAGTACTTC. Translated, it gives CSATGPGTRATGQETQYF.

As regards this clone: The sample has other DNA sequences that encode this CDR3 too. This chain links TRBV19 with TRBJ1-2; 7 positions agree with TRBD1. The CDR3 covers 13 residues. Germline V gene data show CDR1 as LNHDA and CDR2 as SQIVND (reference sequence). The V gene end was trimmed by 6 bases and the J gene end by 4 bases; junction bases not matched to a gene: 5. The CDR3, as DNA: TGTGCCAGTAGGCGACAGGGCAGCTATGGCTACACCTTC. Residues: CASRRQGSYGYTF.

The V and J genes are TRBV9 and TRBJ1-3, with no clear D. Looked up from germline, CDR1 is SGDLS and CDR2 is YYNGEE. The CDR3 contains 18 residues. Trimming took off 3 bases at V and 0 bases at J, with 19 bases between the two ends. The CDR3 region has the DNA TGTGCCAGCAGCGCCACCTCGACCGACACACACTCTGGAAACACCATATATTTT. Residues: CASSATSTDTHSGNTIYF.

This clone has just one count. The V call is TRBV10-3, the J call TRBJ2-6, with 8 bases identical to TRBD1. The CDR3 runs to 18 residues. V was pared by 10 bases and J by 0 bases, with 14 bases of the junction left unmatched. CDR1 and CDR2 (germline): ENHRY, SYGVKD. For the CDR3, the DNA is TGTGCCACCAAGAGTGGGACAGGAACGGTCTCTGGGGCCAACGTCCTGACTTTC. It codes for CATKSGTGTVSGANVLTF.

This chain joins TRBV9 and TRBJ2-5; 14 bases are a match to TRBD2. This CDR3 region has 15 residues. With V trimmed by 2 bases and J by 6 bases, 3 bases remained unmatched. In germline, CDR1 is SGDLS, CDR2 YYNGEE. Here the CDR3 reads CASSVGLAGGQTQYF. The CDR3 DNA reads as TGTGCCAGCAGCGTCGGACTAGCGGGGGGACAGACCCAGTACTTC. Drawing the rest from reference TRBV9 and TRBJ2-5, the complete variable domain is DSGVTQTPKHLITATGQRVTLRCSPRSGDLSVYWYQQSLDQGLQFLIQYYNGEERAKGNILERFSAQQFPDLHSELNLSSLELGDSALYFCASSVGLAGGQTQYFGPGTRLLVL.

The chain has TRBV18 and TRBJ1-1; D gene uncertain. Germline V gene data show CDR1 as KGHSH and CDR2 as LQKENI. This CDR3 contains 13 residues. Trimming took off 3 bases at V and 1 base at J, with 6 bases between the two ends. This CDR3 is CASSPLENTEAFF. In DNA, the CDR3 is TGTGCCAGCTCACCCCTAGAGAACACTGAAGCTTTCTTT. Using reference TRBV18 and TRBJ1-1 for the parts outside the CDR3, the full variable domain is NAGVMQNPRHLVRRRGQEARLRCSPMKGHSHVYWYRQLPEEGLKFMVYLQKENIIDESGMPKERFSAEFPKEGPSILRIQQVVRGDSAAYFCASSPLENTEAFFGQGTRLTVV.

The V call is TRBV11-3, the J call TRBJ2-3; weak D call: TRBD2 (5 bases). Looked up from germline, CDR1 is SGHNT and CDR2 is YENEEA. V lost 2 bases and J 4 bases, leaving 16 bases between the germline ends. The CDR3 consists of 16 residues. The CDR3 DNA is TGTGCCAGCAGCTTAAGCGGCCCCCCCAAAGCAGATACGCAGTATTTT. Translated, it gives CASSLSGPPKADTQYF. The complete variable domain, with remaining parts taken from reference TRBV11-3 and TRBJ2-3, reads EAGVVQSPRYKIIEKKQPVAFWCNPISGHNTLYWYLQNLGQGPELLIRYENEEAVDDSQLPKDRFSAERLKGVDSTLKIQPAELGDSAVYLCASSLSGPPKADTQYFGPGTRLTVL.

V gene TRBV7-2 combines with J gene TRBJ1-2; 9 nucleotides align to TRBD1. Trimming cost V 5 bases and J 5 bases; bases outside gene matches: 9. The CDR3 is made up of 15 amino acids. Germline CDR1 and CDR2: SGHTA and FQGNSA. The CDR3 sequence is CASSAEPGQGYGYTF. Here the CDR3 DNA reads TGTGCCAGCAGCGCGGAACCGGGACAGGGATATGGCTACACCTTC.

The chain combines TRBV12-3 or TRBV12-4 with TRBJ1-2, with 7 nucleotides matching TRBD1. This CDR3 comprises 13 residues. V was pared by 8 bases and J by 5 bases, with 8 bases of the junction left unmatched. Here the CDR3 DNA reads TGTGCCAGCTCTCCAAGGACAGGATATGGCTACACCTTC. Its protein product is CASSPRTGYGYTF.

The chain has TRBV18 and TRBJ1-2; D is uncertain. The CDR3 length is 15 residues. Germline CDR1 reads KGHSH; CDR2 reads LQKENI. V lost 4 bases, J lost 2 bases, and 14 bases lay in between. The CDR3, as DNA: TGTGCCAGCTCACAACCACGGGAAAGCAACTATGGCTACACCTTC. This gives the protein CASSQPRESNYGYTF.